These 26 T cell receptor beta chains share one sample of origin, sequenced in a study of blood T cell repertoires in COVID-19. Method: immunoSEQ multiplex PCR; TCRdb's copy keeps in-frame clones and lacks some. This table has 250,000 to 300,000 clones, 91% appearing once. Sequencing was performed on PBMCs or T cells enriched from blood (not recorded which). These receptors originate from a human donor in a cohort exposed to, infected with or recovered from COVID-19 (not recorded which). The donor label of this sample is uncertain.

The rearrangement links TRBV2 to TRBJ2-2; D perhaps matches TRBD2 (6 bases). CDR1 and CDR2 from the germline V gene are SNHLY and FYNNEI. The CDR3 length is 16 residues. V lost 2 bases and J lost 1, with 11 bases in between. CDR3 amino acids: CASSEQASENTGELFF. In nucleotides, the CDR3 is TGTGCCAGCAGTGAACAGGCTAGCGAGAACACCGGGGAGCTGTTTTTT. Based on the CDR3 plus reference TRBV2 and TRBJ2-2, the full variable domain is EPEVTQTPSHQVTQMGQEVILRCVPISNHLYFYWYRQILGQKVEFLVSFYNNEISEKSEIFDDQFSVERPDGSNFTLKIRSTKLEDSAMYFCASSEQASENTGELFFGEGSRLTVL.

The rearrangement links TRBV6-5 to TRBJ2-7, with TRBD1 identical over 12 bases. Germline CDR1 and CDR2: MNHEY and SVGAGI. V gave up 2 bases and J gave up 7 bases; unmatched junction bases: 3. There are 14 residues in the CDR3. DNA for the CDR3: TGTGCCAGCAGTTACGGGACAGGGGGCAGGGAGCAGTACTTC. Translating it yields CASSYGTGGREQYF.

The chain uses TRBV5-1 and TRBJ2-7; TRBD1 matches 8 bases. CDR1 is SGHRS, CDR2 YFSETQ, per germline. This CDR3 is built from 15 residues. The V and J ends lost 5 bases and 1 base, in that order; junction bases with no gene match: 8. As DNA, the CDR3 is TGCGCCAGCAGACTGGACAGGGAGGTTTCCTACGAGCAGTACTTC. Amino acids: CASRLDREVSYEQYF.

V usage is TRBV18 and J usage is TRBJ2-7; 8 bases line up with TRBD1. The ends lost 2 bases at V and 6 bases at J; junction bases unmatched: 6. The germline V gene has CDR1 KGHSH and CDR2 LQKENI. This CDR3 contains 14 residues. This chain's CDR3 is CASSPLDRASEQYF. Written as DNA, the CDR3 is TGTGCCAGCTCACCATTGGACAGGGCGAGCGAGCAGTACTTC.

The chain is built from TRBV5-1 and TRBJ2-5, with TRBD2 identical over 7 bases. The CDR3 is 16 amino acids. Trimming cost V 0 bases and J 4 bases; bases outside gene matches: 9. CDR1 and CDR2 from the germline V gene are SGHRS and YFSETQ. CDR3 in amino acids: CASSLAIGLGVETQYF. Written as DNA, the CDR3 is TGCGCCAGCAGCTTGGCCATTGGACTAGGGGTAGAGACCCAGTACTTC. Looking up the rest from reference TRBV5-1 and TRBJ2-5 gives the full variable domain: KAGVTQTPRYLIKTRGQQVTLSCSPISGHRSVSWYQQTPGQGLQFLFEYFSETQRNKGNFPGRFSGRQFSNSRSEMNVSTLELGDSALYLCASSLAIGLGVETQYFGPGTRLLVL.

The rearrangement joins TRBV4-3 to TRBJ2-7; TRBD2 matches at 13 bases. The CDR3 spans 16 residues. Trimming at V came to 4 bases and at J to 0 bases, leaving 3 bases not matched to a gene. Germline V gene data show CDR1 as LGHNA and CDR2 as YSLEER. The CDR3 DNA follows: TGCGCCAGCAGCCGAGGACTAGCGGGGGTCTCCTACGAGCAGTACTTC. It is translated as CASSRGLAGVSYEQYF.

On this clone itself: One end of the junction fails to match germline, which may point to a read error. The chain uses TRBV5-4 and TRBJ1-3, with TRBD1 matching over 7 bases. The CDR3 is 14 amino acids. The germline V gene has CDR1 SGHNT and CDR2 YYREEE (reference sequence). CDR3 DNA: TGTGCCAGCAGCTTGGAGGACAGGCGGGATTCTCGTATTTTT. This translates into CASSLEDRRDSRIF.

J is TRBJ1-1 and V is TRBV9; tentative D call: TRBD1 (6 bases). There are 14 residues in the CDR3. Deletions cut 4 bases from V and 8 bases from J, with 18 bases between. CDR1 is SGDLS, CDR2 YYNGEE, per germline. DNA of the CDR3: TGTGCCAGCAGCCGGGATGGGGGCGATCGGGAAGCTTTCTTT. Encoded protein: CASSRDGGDREAFF.

The chain employs TRBV5-4 and TRBJ2-3, with 7 bases matching TRBD1. Germline V lookup: CDR1 SGHNT, CDR2 YYREEE (reference sequence). This CDR3 has 15 residues. V lost 4 bases, J lost 2 bases, and 7 bases stayed unmatched. The CDR3 DNA is TGTGCCAGCAGCCCCGGGGACAGCCTCACAGATACGCAGTATTTT. Protein product: CASSPGDSLTDTQYF.

The genes are TRBV7-9 and TRBJ1-2; 9 positions match TRBD1. The CDR3 is 14 residues long. Trimming removed 5 bases from V and 3 bases from J; junction bases left unmatched: 4. From germline, CDR1 is SEHNR and CDR2 FQNEAQ (reference sequence). CDR3 bases: TGTGCCAGCAGCAGACAGGGGGATTACTATGGCTACACCTTC. Translation gives CASSRQGDYYGYTF.

The chain carries TRBV6-5 and TRBJ1-3; the D gene is possibly TRBD1 (6 bases). V gave up 7 bases and J gave up 1 base, with 14 bases separating them. Germline values: CDR1 MNHEY, CDR2 SVGAGI. The CDR3 totals 15 residues. CDR3 sequence (DNA): TGTGCCAGCATACAAGGACAGACTTCTGGAAACACCATATATTTT. Translation: CASIQGQTSGNTIYF.

The chain recombines TRBV5-4 with TRBJ1-1, with D possibly being TRBD1 (6 bases). There are 16 residues in the CDR3. V was trimmed by 4 bases and J by 1 base, leaving 17 bases between them. Germline CDR1 and CDR2: SGHNT and YYREEE (reference sequence). This CDR3 is CASSKIQGTGNTEAFF. The CDR3 nucleotides read TGTGCCAGCAGCAAAATACAGGGCACCGGGAACACTGAAGCTTTCTTT.

The chain joins TRBV30 to TRBJ2-4, with 9 bases that match TRBD2. The CDR3 is 19 amino acids. Per germline, CDR1 GTSNPN and CDR2 SVGIG (reference sequence). V was pared by 2 bases and J by 4 bases, with 18 bases of the junction left unmatched. CDR3 sequence: CAWSTRTVRGRGAKNIQYF. Here the CDR3 DNA reads TGTGCCTGGAGTACCCGGACAGTTCGCGGGAGGGGTGCGAAAAACATTCAGTACTTC.

The chain joins TRBV6-5 to TRBJ1-5; tentatively, D is TRBD1 (6 bases). The CDR3 contains 15 residues. Germline lookup yields CDR1 MNHEY and CDR2 SVGAGI. Between the trimmed V and J ends, which lost 5 bases and 2 bases, there was a span of 13 bases. The CDR3 DNA reads TGTGCCAGCAGTACAGTAGGGGGAGGCAATCAGCCCCAGCATTTT. It encodes CASSTVGGGNQPQHF.

This chain uses TRBV5-1 with TRBJ1-2; 8 positions agree with TRBD1. The CDR3 loop spans 15 amino acids. Looked up from germline, CDR1 is SGHRS and CDR2 is YFSETQ. Trimming at V came to 2 bases and at J to 5 bases, leaving 8 bases not matched to a gene. CDR3 region: CASSFGSGGMYGYTF. The CDR3 nucleotides are TGCGCCAGCAGCTTTGGATCAGGGGGCATGTATGGCTACACCTTC.

Details on this clone: The same CDR3 is also encoded by other DNA sequences in this sample. This chain uses TRBV4-2 with TRBJ1-3; D is possibly TRBD1 (6 bases). Trimming stripped 3 bases from V and 7 bases from J, with 7 bases between. The CDR3 is 12 residues long. Germline V gene lookup returns CDR1 LGHNA and CDR2 YNFKEQ. The CDR3 region has the DNA TGTGCCAGCAGCCAGCAGGGGAACACCATATATTTT. Translated: CASSQQGNTIYF.

The V call is TRBV21-1, the J call TRBJ2-7; the D call in the table, TRBD2, was not verified against the DNA. TRBV21-1 represents a pseudogene. The CDR3 runs 15 residues. This chain's CDR3 is CASSKGGVTSYEQYF. In DNA form, the CDR3 reads TGTGCCAGCAGCAAAGGCGGCGTAACATCCTACGAGCAGTACTTC.

The V call is TRBV3-1 (or the pseudogene TRBV3-2), the J call TRBJ2-7, with D possibly being TRBD2 (5 bases). Trimming stripped 1 base from V and 3 bases from J, with 13 bases between. Germline CDR1 and CDR2: LGHDT and YNNKEL (reference sequence). The CDR3 runs to 15 residues. CDR3 sequence reads: CASSQVTEGYYEQYF. The CDR3 bases are TGTGCCAGCAGCCAAGTCACCGAGGGTTACTACGAGCAGTACTTC.

This sequence joins TRBV5-1 and TRBJ1-3; no clear D. The V gene's germline CDR1 is SGHRS and CDR2 YFSETQ. V lost 0 bases and J lost 0, with 10 bases in between. CDR3 length equals 16 residues. The chain's CDR3 is CASSLAVGLSGNTIYF. CDR3 nucleotides: TGCGCCAGCAGCTTGGCGGTGGGCCTCTCTGGAAACACCATATATTTT.

This chain uses TRBV24-1 with TRBJ2-3; TRBD1 agrees at 9 bases. Germline assignment: CDR1 KGHDR and CDR2 SFDVKD. V was pared by 12 bases and J by 3 bases, with 9 bases of the junction left unmatched. The CDR3 is 14 amino acids. As DNA, the CDR3 is TGTGCCTCCGGTGGGACAGGGAAAACAGATACGCAGTATTTT. Translating it yields CASGGTGKTDTQYF.

The chain couples TRBV21-1 to TRBJ2-7; the DNA was not compared with TRBD2, the D call given in the table. TRBV21-1 is a known pseudogene. CDR3 length: 12 amino acids. The CDR3 reads CASPSRSYEQYF. CDR3 bases: TGTGCCAGCCCCTCGCGCTCCTACGAGCAGTACTTC.

The V call is TRBV18, the J call TRBJ2-7; D may be TRBD1 (5 bases). Trimming removed 0 bases at V and 3 bases at J, with 9 bases between. The CDR3 runs to 14 residues. Germline V gives CDR1 KGHSH, CDR2 LQKENI. The CDR3 spells CASSPPSTVYEQYF. DNA of the CDR3: TGTGCCAGCTCACCACCTTCGACAGTCTACGAGCAGTACTTC.

V is TRBV19 and J is TRBJ1-1; 7 bases align to TRBD1. V lost 2 bases to trimming and J lost 2 bases; unmatched junction nucleotides: 5. Germline values: CDR1 LNHDA, CDR2 SQIVND (reference sequence). CDR3 length: 15 amino acids. The CDR3 bases are TGTGCCAGTAGTATAAGACAGGGTTTCAACACTGAAGCTTTCTTT. Translated, it gives CASSIRQGFNTEAFF.

This clone was counted only a few times. The sample has other DNA sequences that encode this CDR3 too. The V gene is TRBV7-9, the J gene TRBJ2-7, with D maybe TRBD1 (6 bases). The CDR3 has 13 amino acids. Germline CDR1 and CDR2: SEHNR and FQNEAQ (reference sequence). The V and J ends lost 1 base and 4 bases respectively, with 8 bases between them. CDR3 sequence (DNA): TGTGCCAGCAGCTTAGGGACAGCTTACGAGCAGTACTTC. It encodes CASSLGTAYEQYF.

The chain recombines TRBV5-5 with TRBJ2-1, with no clear D. The CDR3 runs to 15 residues. Germline values: CDR1 SGHKS, CDR2 YYEKEE (reference sequence). Trimming cost V 1 base and J 4 bases, with 12 bases left between them. In DNA, the CDR3 is TGTGCCAGCAGCTTGTATGTGGCAGGATACAATGAGCAGTTCTTC. This encodes CASSLYVAGYNEQFF.

The gene calls are TRBV9 and TRBJ2-5; 10 bases are shared with TRBD2. Germline V gives CDR1 SGDLS, CDR2 YYNGEE. V dropped 0 bases and J dropped 1; count of bases not matched to a gene: 6. The CDR3 contains 17 residues. The CDR3 reads CASSVDVAGGLQETQYF. In nucleotides, the CDR3 is TGTGCCAGCAGCGTAGATGTAGCGGGGGGTCTCCAAGAGACCCAGTACTTC.